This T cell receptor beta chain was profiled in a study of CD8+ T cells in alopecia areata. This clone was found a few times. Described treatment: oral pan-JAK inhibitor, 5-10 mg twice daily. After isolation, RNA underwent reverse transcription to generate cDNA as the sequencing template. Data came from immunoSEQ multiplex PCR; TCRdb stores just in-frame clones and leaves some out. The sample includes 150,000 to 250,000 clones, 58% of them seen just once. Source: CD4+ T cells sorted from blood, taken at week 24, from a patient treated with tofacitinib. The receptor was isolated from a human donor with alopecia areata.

Here the CDR3 reads CAISGGPEETQYF. The CDR3 DNA follows: TGTGCCATCAGTGGAGGCCCCGAAGAGACCCAGTACTTC. The chain uses TRBV10-3 and TRBJ2-5; no reliable D call. The germline V gene has CDR1 ENHRY and CDR2 SYGVKD. The CDR3 runs to 13 residues. V was trimmed by 4 bases and J by 3 bases, leaving 9 bases between them.